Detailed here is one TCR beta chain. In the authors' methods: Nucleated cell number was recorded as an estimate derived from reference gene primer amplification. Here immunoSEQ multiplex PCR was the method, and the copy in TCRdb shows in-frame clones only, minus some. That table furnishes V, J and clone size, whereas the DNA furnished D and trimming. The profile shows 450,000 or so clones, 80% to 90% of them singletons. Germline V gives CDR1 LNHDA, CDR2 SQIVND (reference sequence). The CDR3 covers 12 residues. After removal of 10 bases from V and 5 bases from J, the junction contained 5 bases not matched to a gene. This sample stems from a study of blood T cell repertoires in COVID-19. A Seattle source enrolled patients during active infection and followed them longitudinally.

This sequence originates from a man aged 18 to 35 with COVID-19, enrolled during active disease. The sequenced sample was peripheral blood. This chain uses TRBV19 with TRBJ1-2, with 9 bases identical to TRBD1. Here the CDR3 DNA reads TGTGCCATTCGACAGGGGGAGTATGGCTACACCTTC. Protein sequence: CAIRQGEYGYTF.